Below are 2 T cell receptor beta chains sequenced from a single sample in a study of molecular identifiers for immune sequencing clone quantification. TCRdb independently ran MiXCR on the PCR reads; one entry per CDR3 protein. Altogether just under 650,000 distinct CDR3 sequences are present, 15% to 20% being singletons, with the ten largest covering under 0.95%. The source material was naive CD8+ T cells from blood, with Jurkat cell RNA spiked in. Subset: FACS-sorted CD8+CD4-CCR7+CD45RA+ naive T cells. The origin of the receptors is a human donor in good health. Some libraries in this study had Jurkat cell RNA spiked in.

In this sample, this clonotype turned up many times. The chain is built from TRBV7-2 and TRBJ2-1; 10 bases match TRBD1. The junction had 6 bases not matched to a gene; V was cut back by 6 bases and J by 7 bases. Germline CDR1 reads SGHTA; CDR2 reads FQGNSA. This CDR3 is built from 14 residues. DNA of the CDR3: TGTGCCAGCAGTTCTGGACAGGGGGATAATGAGCAGTTCTTC. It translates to CASSSGQGDNEQFF.

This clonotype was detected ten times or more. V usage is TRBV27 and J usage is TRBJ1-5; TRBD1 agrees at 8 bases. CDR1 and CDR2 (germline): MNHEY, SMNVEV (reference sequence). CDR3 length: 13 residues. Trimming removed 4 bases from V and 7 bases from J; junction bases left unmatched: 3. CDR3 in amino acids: CASSSTGGQPQHF. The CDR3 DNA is TGTGCCAGCAGTTCAACAGGGGGGCAGCCCCAGCATTTT.